Presented here are 16 T cell receptor beta chains from one specimen sequenced in a study of blood T cell repertoires in COVID-19. Profiling relied on immunoSEQ multiplex PCR, and the TCRdb table lists in-frame clones only, not all of them. The data hold 60,000 to 70,000 clones, with 88% observed a single time. The sample was peripheral blood. These receptors were collected from a woman aged 60 to 75 with COVID-19, enrolled during active disease.

The chain has TRBV6-5 and TRBJ1-1; weak D call: TRBD1 (5 bases). With 10 bases removed from V and 0 bases from J, the gap between germline ends came to 15 bases. Germline V gene data show CDR1 as MNHEY and CDR2 as SVGAGI. CDR3 size: 14 residues. The CDR3 nucleotides are TGTGCCATATCGTGGGGCTCCATGAACACTGAAGCTTTCTTT. As protein: CAISWGSMNTEAFF.

For this clone: Other DNA variants within this sample encode the same CDR3. V gene TRBV29-1 combines with J gene TRBJ1-2; D is unclear. CDR3 size: 12 residues. Trimming stripped 0 bases from V and 1 base from J, with 3 bases between. The germline gives CDR1 SQVTM, CDR2 ANQGSEA. The CDR3 reads CSVEDSNYGYTF. The CDR3 DNA reads as TGCAGCGTTGAAGACAGTAACTATGGCTACACCTTC.

The CDR3 bases are TGCGCCAGCAGCTTGCTGGGGCAGTTAAGCTCCTACAATGAGCAGTTCTTC. Encoded protein: CASSLLGQLSSYNEQFF. The rearrangement uses TRBV5-1 and TRBJ2-1, with TRBD1 as a possible D gene (5 bases). This CDR3 spans 17 amino acids. V lost 1 base and J 0 bases, leaving 14 bases between the germline ends. The V gene's germline CDR1 is SGHRS and CDR2 YFSETQ.

The chain carries TRBV7-6 and TRBJ1-6; 8 positions match TRBD1. J lost 9 bases, V lost 5 bases, and 6 bases had no gene match. CDR1 is SGHVS, CDR2 FNYEAQ, per germline. The CDR3 contains 14 residues. In DNA form, the CDR3 reads TGTGCCAGCAGCAGTACAGGGGGTGGTTCACCCCTCCACTTT. Its translation: CASSSTGGGSPLHF.

The table lists this clone with a count of one. V is TRBV5-4 and J is TRBJ2-1, with 14 bases identical to TRBD2. The CDR3 spans 18 residues. V shed 3 bases, J shed 3 bases, and the junction held 8 bases outside the gene matches. Germline-derived CDR1 and CDR2 are SGHNT and YYREEE (reference sequence). Here the CDR3 reads CASSSRQGLAGGYNEQFF. The CDR3 coding sequence is TGTGCCAGCAGCTCCAGACAAGGACTAGCGGGGGGCTACAATGAGCAGTTCTTC.

V gene TRBV7-2 combines with J gene TRBJ2-1; no clear D. The V gene lost 4 bases and the J gene lost 9 bases, with 7 bases spanning the gap. The V gene's germline CDR1 is SGHTA and CDR2 FQGNSA. The CDR3 totals 11 residues. In nucleotides, the CDR3 is TGTGCCAGCAGCTCGGTTGGTGAGCAGTTCTTC. It codes for CASSSVGEQFF.

The chain carries TRBV5-4 and TRBJ2-1, with a tentative D call TRBD2 (6 bases). Trimming left V 4 bases short and J 0 bases short, with 14 bases between. The CDR3 has 16 amino acids. CDR1 and CDR2 from the germline V gene are SGHNT and YYREEE (reference sequence). CDR3 loop: CASSPGTSSSYNEQFF. CDR3 in DNA: TGTGCCAGCAGCCCCGGGACTTCGAGCTCCTACAATGAGCAGTTCTTC.

This chain joins TRBV3-1 (or the pseudogene TRBV3-2) and TRBJ1-4; D ambiguous. The CDR3 has 15 amino acids. Germline values: CDR1 LGHDT, CDR2 YNNKEL (reference sequence). The germline V and J ends were trimmed by 0 bases and 7 bases, with 12 bases remaining between them. CDR3 DNA: TGTGCCAGCAGCCAAGATTTCCAGGCGGGTGAAAAACTGTTTTTT. Protein: CASSQDFQAGEKLFF.

The CDR3 here is CASSVTSGGGYEQYF. CDR3 bases: TGTGCCAGCAGCGTGACTAGCGGGGGGGGTTACGAGCAGTACTTC. This sequence joins TRBV7-8 and TRBJ2-7; 14 bases line up with TRBD2. The V gene's germline CDR1 is SGHVS and CDR2 FQNEAQ. This CDR3 has 15 amino acids. With 5 bases clipped from V and 4 bases from J, the junction kept 4 bases outside the gene matches.

The chain employs TRBV10-2 and TRBJ2-3; D perhaps matches TRBD1 (6 bases). The V gene's germline CDR1 is WSHSY and CDR2 SAAADI. The V end was cut by 5 bases, the J end by 6 bases, with 18 bases between. This CDR3 has 15 residues. CDR3 nucleotide sequence: TGCGCCAGCAGTCCGACAGGAACGTTCTGGGATACGCAGTATTTT. Protein: CASSPTGTFWDTQYF.

V usage is TRBV28 and J usage is TRBJ2-7; D is unresolved. The CDR3 length is 15 residues. V lost 1 base to trimming and J lost 2 bases, with 12 bases between them. Germline CDR1 reads MDHEN; CDR2 reads SYDVKM. The CDR3 sequence: CASSLLSVGPYEQYF. CDR3 nucleotide sequence: TGTGCCAGCAGTTTATTAAGTGTTGGGCCCTACGAGCAGTACTTC.

This sequence joins TRBV10-2 and TRBJ1-1, with 7 positions matching TRBD1. The V gene end was trimmed by 6 bases and the J gene end by 2 bases; junction bases not matched to a gene: 6. CDR3 length: 14 residues. Germline assignment: CDR1 WSHSY and CDR2 SAAADI. The CDR3 nucleotides read TGCGCCAGCAGGAAAGACAGGGATAACACTGAAGCTTTCTTT. Its translation is CASRKDRDNTEAFF.

The chain couples TRBV27 to TRBJ2-7; TRBD1 matches 7 bases. Germline V gene data show CDR1 as MNHEY and CDR2 as SMNVEV (reference sequence). The CDR3 consists of 14 residues. Unmatched junction bases numbered 7, after V lost 5 bases and J lost 3 bases. The CDR3 reads CASSLGGQYYEQYF. CDR3 DNA sequence: TGTGCCAGCAGTCTTGGGGGACAGTACTACGAGCAGTACTTC.

This chain uses TRBV27 with TRBJ2-7; 13 bases fit TRBD2. Looked up from germline, CDR1 is MNHEY and CDR2 is SMNVEV (reference sequence). The CDR3 covers 15 residues. V was pared by 1 base and J by 3 bases, with 0 bases of the junction left unmatched. As DNA, the CDR3 is TGTGCCAGCAGTTTATGGACTAGCGGGAGCTACGAGCAGTACTTC. Protein: CASSLWTSGSYEQYF.

This chain joins TRBV9 and TRBJ2-1, with a weak D call TRBD1 (5 bases). Trimming shortened V by 4 bases and J by 7 bases, and 18 bases separated the two germline ends. Germline V gives CDR1 SGDLS, CDR2 YYNGEE. There are 15 residues in the CDR3. DNA of the CDR3: TGTGCCAGCAGCCCTCGCCAGGGCCAGGAAAATGAGCAGTTCTTC. This sequence encodes CASSPRQGQENEQFF.

The V gene is TRBV10-1, the J gene TRBJ1-2; D possibly corresponds to TRBD1 (5 bases). This CDR3 is 18 amino acids long. The V gene lost 2 bases and the J gene lost 8 bases, with 27 bases spanning the gap. The germline CDR1 and CDR2 sequences are WNHNN and SYGVQD (reference sequence). This CDR3 reads CASSEIGGKGGFSGGYTF. As DNA, the CDR3 is TGCGCCAGCAGTGAGATCGGGGGTAAAGGAGGTTTCTCGGGAGGCTACACCTTC.